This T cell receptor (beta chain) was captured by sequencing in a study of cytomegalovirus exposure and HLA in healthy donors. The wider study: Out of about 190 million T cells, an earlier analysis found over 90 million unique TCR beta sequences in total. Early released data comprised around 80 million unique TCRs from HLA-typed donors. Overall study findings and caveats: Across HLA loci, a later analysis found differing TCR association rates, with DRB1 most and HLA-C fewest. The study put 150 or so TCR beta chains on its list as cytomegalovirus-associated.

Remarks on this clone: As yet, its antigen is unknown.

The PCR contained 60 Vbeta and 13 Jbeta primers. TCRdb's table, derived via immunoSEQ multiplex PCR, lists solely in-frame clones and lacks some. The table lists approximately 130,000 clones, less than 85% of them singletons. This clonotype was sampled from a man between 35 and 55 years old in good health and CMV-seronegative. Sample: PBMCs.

CDR3 sequence: CASSLALNTEAFF. DNA of the CDR3: TGTGCCAGCAGCTTAGCGTTAAACACTGAAGCTTTCTTT. This chain links TRBV7-2 with TRBJ1-1; D unresolved. The CDR3 is made up of 13 amino acids. Germline V lookup: CDR1 SGHTA, CDR2 FQGNSA. The V and J ends lost 0 bases and 2 bases respectively, with 4 bases between them.